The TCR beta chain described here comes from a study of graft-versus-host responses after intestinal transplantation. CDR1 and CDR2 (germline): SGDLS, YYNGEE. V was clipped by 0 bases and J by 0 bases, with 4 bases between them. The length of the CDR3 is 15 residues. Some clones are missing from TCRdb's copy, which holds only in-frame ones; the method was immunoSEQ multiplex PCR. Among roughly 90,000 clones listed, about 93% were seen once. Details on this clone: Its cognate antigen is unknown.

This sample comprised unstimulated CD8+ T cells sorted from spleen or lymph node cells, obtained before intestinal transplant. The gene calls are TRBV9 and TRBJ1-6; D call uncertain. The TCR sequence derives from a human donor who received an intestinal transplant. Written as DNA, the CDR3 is TGTGCCAGCAGCGTAGTGGGCTCCTATAATTCACCCCTCCACTTT. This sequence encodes CASSVVGSYNSPLHF.